A selection of T cell receptor beta chains follows, all from one sample in a study of CD8 T cells in ankylosing spondylitis. TCRdb independently ran MiXCR on the 5' RACE reads; one entry per CDR3 protein. The sample consists of 200,000 to 250,000 distinct CDR3 sequences, more than 9% of them appearing once. The sample consisted of blood, either unsorted or a sorted T cell fraction (not recorded which). All receptors come from a male donor with ankylosing spondylitis or in good health (not recorded which). Both conserved end residues are part of each CDR3. Each record gives: clone size, D gene, V gene, J gene, CDR3 length, CDR3 protein, CDR3 DNA. D genes are given only for firm matches. Rows give clone size only sometimes, using once, few, many, or a class for an expanded clone.

clone size: .; D gene: .; V gene: TRBV18; J gene: TRBJ2-7; CDR3 length: 13; CDR3 protein: CASSPPALKGQYF; CDR3 DNA: TGTGCCAGCTCACCACCCGCCCTGAAAGGGCAGTACTTC
clone size: few; D gene: .; V gene: TRBV29-1; J gene: TRBJ1-1; CDR3 length: 14; CDR3 protein: CSVQVRGVGTEAFF; CDR3 DNA: TGCAGCGTCCAGGTCCGAGGTGTAGGCACTGAAGCTTTCTTT
clone size: .; D gene: TRBD1; V gene: TRBV24-1; J gene: TRBJ2-3; CDR3 length: 16; CDR3 protein: CATSDPGQGLGDQQYF; CDR3 DNA: TGTGCCACCAGTGACCCAGGACAGGGGCTGGGGGATCAGCAGTATTTT
clone size: .; D gene: .; V gene: TRBV19; J gene: TRBJ2-7; CDR3 length: 15; CDR3 protein: CASSMIAEYSFEQYF; CDR3 DNA: TGTGCCAGTAGTATGATAGCTGAATACAGCTTCGAGCAGTACTTC
clone size: few; D gene: TRBD1; V gene: TRBV11-2; J gene: TRBJ1-1; CDR3 length: 14; CDR3 protein: CASSPGQGRPEAFF; CDR3 DNA: TGTGCCAGCAGCCCGGGACAGGGTAGGCCTGAAGCTTTCTTT
clone size: .; D gene: TRBD1; V gene: TRBV7-9; J gene: TRBJ1-2; CDR3 length: 15; CDR3 protein: CASSSGTGGYYGYTF; CDR3 DNA: TGTGCCAGCAGCTCCGGAACAGGGGGCTACTATGGCTACACCTTC
clone size: many; D gene: .; V gene: TRBV6-6; J gene: TRBJ2-1; CDR3 length: 13; CDR3 protein: CASSPYIYNEQFF; CDR3 DNA: TGTGCCAGCAGTCCTTACATCTACAATGAGCAGTTCTTC
clone size: many; D gene: .; V gene: TRBV20-1; J gene: TRBJ2-5; CDR3 length: 14; CDR3 protein: CSARGVQYQETQYF; CDR3 DNA: TGCAGTGCTAGAGGAGTCCAGTACCAAGAGACCCAGTACTTC
clone size: few; D gene: TRBD1; V gene: TRBV5-6; J gene: TRBJ2-7; CDR3 length: 15; CDR3 protein: CASSLVGTATYEQYF; CDR3 DNA: TGTGCCAGCAGCTTGGTTGGGACAGCTACCTACGAGCAGTACTTC
clone size: few; D gene: TRBD1; V gene: TRBV3-1; J gene: TRBJ2-1; CDR3 length: 17; CDR3 protein: CASSWDRGRGGGNEQFF; CDR3 DNA: TGTGCCAGCAGCTGGGACAGGGGGCGAGGGGGGGGCAATGAGCAGTTCTTC
clone size: .; D gene: .; V gene: TRBV5-1; J gene: TRBJ1-3; CDR3 length: 15; CDR3 protein: CASSLTQGTGNTIYF; CDR3 DNA: TGCGCCAGCAGCTTGACACAGGGAACTGGAAACACCATATATTTT
clone size: few; D gene: .; V gene: TRBV14; J gene: TRBJ2-7; CDR3 length: 12; CDR3 protein: CASSQGTVPVYF; CDR3 DNA: TGTGCCAGCAGCCAAGGGACGGTCCCCGTGTACTTC
clone size: many; D gene: .; V gene: TRBV5-1; J gene: TRBJ2-2; CDR3 length: 14; CDR3 protein: CASSLEGSTGELFF; CDR3 DNA: TGCGCCAGCAGCTTAGAGGGGAGCACCGGGGAGCTGTTTTTT
clone size: few; D gene: TRBD1; V gene: TRBV20-1; J gene: TRBJ2-1; CDR3 length: 13; CDR3 protein: CSAIGTGYNEQFF; CDR3 DNA: TGCAGTGCTATCGGGACAGGTTACAATGAGCAGTTCTTC
clone size: .; D gene: .; V gene: TRBV11-2; J gene: TRBJ2-5; CDR3 length: 13; CDR3 protein: CASSFERQETQYF; CDR3 DNA: TGTGCCAGCAGCTTCGAGCGGCAAGAGACCCAGTACTTC
clone size: .; D gene: .; V gene: TRBV11-1; J gene: TRBJ2-5; CDR3 length: 14; CDR3 protein: CASLRSSEEEIQYF; CDR3 DNA: TGTGCCAGTCTACGGAGTAGCGAGGAAGAGATCCAGTACTTC
clone size: few; D gene: TRBD1; V gene: TRBV5-6; J gene: TRBJ1-1; CDR3 length: 16; CDR3 protein: CASSEGTGTGHTEAFF; CDR3 DNA: TGTGCCAGCAGCGAAGGGACGGGGACAGGGCACACTGAAGCTTTCTTT
clone size: many; D gene: .; V gene: TRBV12-3/TRBV12-4; J gene: TRBJ1-6; CDR3 length: 12; CDR3 protein: CASSPNNSPLHF; CDR3 DNA: TGTGCCAGCAGCCCCAATAACTCACCCCTCCACTTT
clone size: .; D gene: .; V gene: TRBV18; J gene: TRBJ1-3; CDR3 length: 16; CDR3 protein: CASSRDADPSGNTIYF; CDR3 DNA: TGTGCCAGCTCACGAGACGCGGACCCCTCTGGAAACACCATATATTTT
clone size: many; D gene: TRBD2; V gene: TRBV13; J gene: TRBJ2-1; CDR3 length: 19; CDR3 protein: CASSLEGTSGGSSYNEQFF; CDR3 DNA: TGTGCCAGCAGCTTAGAAGGGACTAGCGGGGGTAGCTCCTACAATGAGCAGTTCTTC
clone size: many; D gene: TRBD1; V gene: TRBV20-1; J gene: TRBJ1-3; CDR3 length: 13; CDR3 protein: CSALQGGGNTIYF; CDR3 DNA: TGCAGTGCCTTACAGGGGGGTGGAAACACCATATATTTT
clone size: many; D gene: TRBD1; V gene: TRBV3-1; J gene: TRBJ2-1; CDR3 length: 15; CDR3 protein: CASSTPGQGSSEQFF; CDR3 DNA: TGTGCCAGCAGTACCCCGGGACAGGGGTCGAGTGAGCAGTTCTTC
clone size: .; D gene: TRBD1; V gene: TRBV5-1; J gene: TRBJ2-2; CDR3 length: 16; CDR3 protein: CASSLRQGGNTGELFF; CDR3 DNA: TGCGCCAGCAGCTTGCGGCAAGGGGGCAACACCGGGGAGCTGTTTTTT
clone size: many; D gene: .; V gene: TRBV5-1; J gene: TRBJ2-7; CDR3 length: 12; CDR3 protein: CASSLTPYEQYF; CDR3 DNA: TGCGCCAGCAGCTTGACCCCATACGAGCAGTACTTC
clone size: many; D gene: .; V gene: TRBV7-2; J gene: TRBJ2-1; CDR3 length: 15; CDR3 protein: CASSFGVHGRNEQFF; CDR3 DNA: TGTGCCAGCAGCTTCGGGGTTCACGGTCGTAATGAGCAGTTCTTC
clone size: many; D gene: .; V gene: TRBV4-1; J gene: TRBJ1-1; CDR3 length: 13; CDR3 protein: CASRDSKNTEAFF; CDR3 DNA: TGCGCCAGCAGGGACAGTAAGAACACTGAAGCTTTCTTT
clone size: many; D gene: .; V gene: TRBV3-1; J gene: TRBJ2-1; CDR3 length: 16; CDR3 protein: CASSQESLRGYNEQFF; CDR3 DNA: TGTGCCAGCAGCCAAGAGTCTCTTCGCGGTTACAATGAGCAGTTCTTC
clone size: .; D gene: TRBD1; V gene: TRBV20-1; J gene: TRBJ2-7; CDR3 length: 15; CDR3 protein: CSARVVTGSWYEQYF; CDR3 DNA: TGCAGTGCTAGAGTTGTGACAGGGTCATGGTACGAGCAGTACTTC
clone size: few; D gene: TRBD1; V gene: TRBV6-1; J gene: TRBJ2-5; CDR3 length: 16; CDR3 protein: CASSRSPYRGEETQYF; CDR3 DNA: TGTGCCAGCAGCCGCTCTCCGTACAGGGGGGAAGAGACCCAGTACTTC
clone size: many; D gene: .; V gene: TRBV7-2; J gene: TRBJ1-6; CDR3 length: 14; CDR3 protein: CASSPGPYLQALHF; CDR3 DNA: TGTGCCAGCAGCCCGGGACCCTACCTTCAGGCCCTCCACTTT
clone size: many; D gene: .; V gene: TRBV5-1; J gene: TRBJ2-1; CDR3 length: 12; CDR3 protein: CASSLEWNEQFF; CDR3 DNA: TGCGCCAGCAGCTTAGAGTGGAATGAGCAGTTCTTC
clone size: few; D gene: .; V gene: TRBV10-3; J gene: TRBJ2-1; CDR3 length: 13; CDR3 protein: CAISESLSNEQFF; CDR3 DNA: TGTGCCATCAGTGAGTCGCTTAGCAATGAGCAGTTCTTC
clone size: .; D gene: .; V gene: TRBV27; J gene: TRBJ1-2; CDR3 length: 15; CDR3 protein: CASSNTEPTINGYTF; CDR3 DNA: TGTGCCAGCTCCAACACCGAACCGACCATCAATGGCTACACCTTC
clone size: .; D gene: TRBD1; V gene: TRBV7-2; J gene: TRBJ2-1; CDR3 length: 13; CDR3 protein: CASSLGGQPRQFF; CDR3 DNA: TGTGCCAGCAGCTTAGGGGGACAGCCGAGGCAGTTCTTC
clone size: many; D gene: .; V gene: TRBV12-3/TRBV12-4; J gene: TRBJ1-6; CDR3 length: 13; CDR3 protein: CASSPAEDSPLHF; CDR3 DNA: TGTGCCAGCAGTCCAGCCGAAGATTCACCCCTCCACTTT
clone size: many; D gene: TRBD2; V gene: TRBV5-1; J gene: TRBJ2-3; CDR3 length: 17; CDR3 protein: CASSVRTSGGSTDTQYF; CDR3 DNA: TGCGCCAGCAGCGTAAGGACTAGCGGGGGCAGCACAGATACGCAGTATTTT
clone size: .; D gene: .; V gene: TRBV28; J gene: TRBJ2-3; CDR3 length: 12; CDR3 protein: CASTRQTDTQYF; CDR3 DNA: TGTGCCAGCACCCGGCAGACAGATACGCAGTATTTT
clone size: few; D gene: .; V gene: TRBV20-1; J gene: TRBJ2-7; CDR3 length: 16; CDR3 protein: CSARGWAGQTSYEQYF; CDR3 DNA: TGCAGTGCTAGAGGGTGGGCGGGGCAAACCTCCTACGAGCAGTACTTC
clone size: many; D gene: .; V gene: TRBV29-1; J gene: TRBJ2-5; CDR3 length: 12; CDR3 protein: CSVERGTETQYF; CDR3 DNA: TGCAGCGTTGAAAGGGGGACGGAGACCCAGTACTTC
clone size: many; D gene: .; V gene: TRBV7-7; J gene: TRBJ2-2; CDR3 length: 13; CDR3 protein: CASSLSYTGELFF; CDR3 DNA: TGTGCTAGCAGCTTATCCTACACCGGGGAGCTGTTTTTT
clone size: .; D gene: TRBD1; V gene: TRBV12-3/TRBV12-4; J gene: TRBJ1-1; CDR3 length: 15; CDR3 protein: CASSRQGEIHTEAFF; CDR3 DNA: TGTGCCAGCAGCCGACAGGGGGAGATACACACTGAAGCTTTCTTT
clone size: many; D gene: TRBD2; V gene: TRBV20-1; J gene: TRBJ2-1; CDR3 length: 14; CDR3 protein: CSAPETGLTNEQFF; CDR3 DNA: TGCAGTGCTCCAGAAACGGGACTAACGAATGAGCAGTTCTTC
clone size: .; D gene: .; V gene: TRBV6-1; J gene: TRBJ1-2; CDR3 length: 14; CDR3 protein: CASSHRDLLYGYTF; CDR3 DNA: TGTGCCAGCAGCCACCGGGACCTCCTCTATGGCTACACCTTC
clone size: many; D gene: .; V gene: TRBV6-1; J gene: TRBJ2-7; CDR3 length: 13; CDR3 protein: CASSAFRNYEQYF; CDR3 DNA: TGTGCCAGCAGTGCTTTCAGGAACTACGAGCAGTACTTC
clone size: .; D gene: TRBD2; V gene: TRBV10-3; J gene: TRBJ2-1; CDR3 length: 14; CDR3 protein: CAAQTSGGAGEQFF; CDR3 DNA: TGTGCCGCCCAGACTAGCGGGGGGGCCGGTGAGCAGTTCTTC
clone size: many; D gene: .; V gene: TRBV7-9; J gene: TRBJ2-7; CDR3 length: 13; CDR3 protein: CASSLEKDSPQYF; CDR3 DNA: TGTGCCAGCAGCCTAGAGAAAGACAGCCCTCAGTACTTC